Reported below is one T cell receptor beta chain. This specimen belongs to a study of blood T cell repertoires in COVID-19. Overall study: From the United States, Italy and Spain came samples of acute and convalescent COVID-19.

Under the authors' procedure: Amplification from reference gene primers served as the basis for estimated nucleated cell counts. Produced via immunoSEQ multiplex PCR; TCRdb's table is partial and in-frame only. D and trimming come from the DNA, and the V and J calls and clone size come from that table. The profile shows some 200,000 clones, more than 75% of them singletons. From germline, CDR1 is MNHNS and CDR2 SASEGT. V gave up 2 bases and J gave up 1 base; unmatched junction bases: 5. This CDR3 has 15 residues. The TCR was taken from a man over 45 who had recovered from COVID-19. The chain joins TRBV6-1 to TRBJ2-7, with 7 nucleotides matching TRBD2. Sequenced: peripheral blood. This CDR3 is CASSELQGGSYEQYF. CDR3 coding DNA: TGTGCCAGCAGTGAACTTCAGGGAGGGTCCTACGAGCAGTACTTC.